The entry below gives a single T cell receptor beta chain sequence along with its context. No antigen is known for it. The data derive from a study of cytomegalovirus exposure and HLA in healthy donors. Whole-study context: When 398 donors were genotyped, about 80% of them were found to fall in the Caucasian-associated ancestry cluster.

It was with 60 Vbeta and 13 Jbeta primers that the PCR ran. Methods used by the authors: Among the unique TCR beta chains that a later analysis counted, about 85 million in all, roughly 11 million were shared. The assay was immunoSEQ multiplex PCR, and TCRdb's table has in-frame clones only and misses some. D and trimming were read from the DNA, whereas the V and J calls and clone size are those reported in that table. Of about 120,000 clones in the sample, around 81% are singletons; the top ten hold about 2.4%. Findings of the study overall: Fewer N-insertions than the approximately 680-donor mean were reportedly shown by an Asian-associated ancestry cluster in a later analysis.

This CDR3 region has 13 residues. Trimming stripped 6 bases from V and 0 bases from J, with 9 bases between. Germline CDR1 and CDR2: WSHSY and SAAADI. Although they were nominally healthy when sampled, donors likely had unrecorded immune exposures. This TCR derives from a woman aged 40 to 50 in good health and CMV-seronegative. The specimen was PBMCs. The V gene is TRBV10-2, the J gene TRBJ2-7, with D possibly TRBD2 on 6 matching bases. The CDR3 protein is CASRGGSSYEQYF. Here the CDR3 DNA reads TGCGCCAGCAGGGGAGGCAGCTCCTACGAGCAGTACTTC.